These 31 T cell receptor beta chains were sequenced from one sample in a study of blood T cell repertoires in COVID-19. Profiling relied on immunoSEQ multiplex PCR, and the TCRdb table lists in-frame clones only, not all of them. Of some 32,000 clones detected, just over 85% appear once; the ten largest clones hold approximately 24%. Material for sequencing was peripheral blood. Every receptor here comes from a human donor in a cohort sampled during active COVID-19.

The chain couples TRBV28 to TRBJ1-2; no clear D. The CDR3 consists of 13 residues. Trimming stripped 8 bases from V and 8 bases from J, with 18 bases between. Germline CDR1 is MDHEN and CDR2 is SYDVKM. The CDR3 region has the DNA TGTGCCAGCCGGCCACGAGGAACGCGGGGCTACACCTTC. Protein sequence: CASRPRGTRGYTF.

The genes are TRBV29-1 and TRBJ2-5, with 10 bases identical to TRBD2. V lost 6 bases, J lost 5 bases, and 12 bases stayed unmatched. Germline values: CDR1 SQVTM, CDR2 ANQGSEA. The CDR3 runs 15 residues. This chain's CDR3 is CSVEPPAGGRETQYF. The CDR3 DNA sequence: TGCAGCGTCGAACCCCCAGCGGGGGGGCGGGAGACCCAGTACTTC.

The rearrangement links TRBV19 to TRBJ1-5; D remains unclear. The CDR3 runs to 13 residues. V dropped 5 bases and J dropped 5 bases, with 10 bases sitting between them. Germline V gives CDR1 LNHDA, CDR2 SQIVND (reference sequence). The CDR3 bases are TGTGCCAGTAGTCAGGCAGAACATCAGCCCCAGCATTTT. Protein sequence: CASSQAEHQPQHF.

The chain joins TRBV9 to TRBJ2-4, with a weak D call TRBD2 (5 bases). The V gene lost 2 bases and the J gene lost 15 bases, with 21 bases spanning the gap. The CDR3 length is 14 residues. Looked up from germline, CDR1 is SGDLS and CDR2 is YYNGEE. The CDR3: CASSVGEGRQPRYF. CDR3 nucleotide sequence: TGTGCCAGCAGCGTGGGAGAAGGACGGCAGCCCCGGTACTTC.

The V and J genes are TRBV30 and TRBJ1-6; D gene unclear. This CDR3 has 17 residues. Germline V gene sequence: CDR1 GTSNPN, CDR2 SVGIG (reference sequence). Trimming took off 0 bases at V and 4 bases at J, with 16 bases between the two ends. The CDR3 spells CAWSVRHPAAYNSPLHF. The CDR3 DNA follows: TGTGCCTGGAGTGTACGGCACCCTGCGGCTTATAATTCACCCCTCCACTTT.

The V gene is TRBV7-3, the J gene TRBJ2-5; tentatively, D is TRBD1 (6 bases). Between the trimmed V and J ends, which lost 5 bases and 4 bases, there was a span of 11 bases. Per germline, CDR1 SGHTA and CDR2 FQGTGA. This CDR3 is built from 13 residues. CDR3 nucleotides: TGTGCCAGCAGCCCGGACAGAGGAGAGACCCAGTACTTC. It translates to CASSPDRGETQYF. Variable domain in full (rest from reference TRBV7-3 and TRBJ2-5): GAGVSQTPSNKVTEKGKYVELRCDPISGHTALYWYRQSLGQGPEFLIYFQGTGAADDSGLPNDRFFAVRPEGSVSTLKIQRTERGDSAVYLCASSPDRGETQYFGPGTRLLVL.

V and J are TRBV7-6 and TRBJ2-6; 9 bases match TRBD1. The CDR3 has 17 residues. The junction had 6 bases not matched to a gene; V was cut back by 5 bases and J by 1 base. Germline assignment: CDR1 SGHVS and CDR2 FNYEAQ. The CDR3 DNA follows: TGTGCCAGCAGCCCCCGGGACAGGGCTTCTGGGGCCAACGTCCTGACTTTC. Its translation is CASSPRDRASGANVLTF.

The chain couples TRBV19 to TRBJ2-2; D possibly corresponds to TRBD2 (6 bases). The CDR3 is 13 residues long. V gave up 3 bases and J gave up 11 bases, with 13 bases separating them. Germline assignment: CDR1 LNHDA and CDR2 SQIVND (reference sequence). The CDR3 loop reads CASSIPVGGELFF. CDR3 DNA: TGTGCCAGTAGTATTCCAGTGGGGGGTGAGCTGTTTTTT.

The gene calls are TRBV12-3 or TRBV12-4 and TRBJ2-7; D is undetermined. CDR3 length: 13 residues. With 4 bases removed from V and 3 bases from J, the gap between germline ends came to 10 bases. CDR3 amino acids: CASSSRLDYEQYF. DNA of the CDR3: TGTGCCAGCAGTTCCAGACTGGACTACGAGCAGTACTTC.

The gene calls are TRBV4-1 and TRBJ2-1, with D perhaps TRBD2 (5 bases). V was cut by 1 base and J by 8 bases, with 12 bases left in between. Germline CDR1 MGHRA, CDR2 YSYEKL. This CDR3 comprises 14 residues. The CDR3 nucleotides read TGCGCCAGCAGCCAAGGGGTCGGGGTCTATGAGCAGTTCTTC. Translation: CASSQGVGVYEQFF.

The V and J genes are TRBV11-2 and TRBJ2-2, with D uncertain. Trimming shortened V by 4 bases and J by 6 bases, and 18 bases separated the two germline ends. There are 16 residues in the CDR3. The V gene's germline CDR1 is SGHAT and CDR2 FQNNGV. CDR3: CASSSGPMIWSGELFF. The CDR3 DNA follows: TGTGCCAGCAGCTCAGGCCCTATGATATGGTCCGGGGAGCTGTTTTTT.

The V call is TRBV6-5, the J call TRBJ2-1, with TRBD2 matching 7 bases. Trimming at V came to 6 bases and at J to 6 bases, leaving 5 bases not matched to a gene. Germline CDR1 reads MNHEY; CDR2 reads SVGAGI. CDR3 length: 13 residues. The CDR3 spells CASRMTSLNEQFF. The DNA of the CDR3 is TGTGCCAGCAGGATGACTAGCCTCAATGAGCAGTTCTTC.

This chain links TRBV19 with TRBJ1-1; D is possibly TRBD1 (6 bases). The germline V and J ends were trimmed by 6 bases and 3 bases, with 14 bases remaining between them. The CDR3 sequence is 14 residues long. Germline V gives CDR1 LNHDA, CDR2 SQIVND (reference sequence). CDR3 region: CASRKDRGYTEAFF. The CDR3 DNA reads TGTGCCAGTAGGAAGGACAGAGGTTACACTGAAGCTTTCTTT.

The CDR3 loop reads CASSQIEGGGGFF. The CDR3 bases are TGCGCCAGCAGTCAGATAGAAGGGGGGGGAGGTTTCTTT. The rearrangement links TRBV4-1 to TRBJ1-1; perhaps TRBD1 as D (6 bases). V lost 6 bases and J 13 bases, leaving 21 bases between the germline ends. The CDR3 is 13 residues long. Germline values: CDR1 MGHRA, CDR2 YSYEKL.

This rearrangement joins TRBV5-6 to TRBJ1-2; D might be TRBD1 (5 bases). The CDR3 contains 16 residues. CDR1 is SGHDT, CDR2 YYEEEE, per germline. The germline V and J ends were trimmed by 4 bases and 0 bases, with 16 bases remaining between them. The CDR3 sequence: CASSTPGHLPNYGYTF. The CDR3 DNA follows: TGTGCCAGCAGCACCCCTGGACACCTTCCTAACTATGGCTACACCTTC.

The rearrangement uses TRBV6-5 and TRBJ1-1, with D perhaps TRBD1 (6 bases). CDR1 is MNHEY, CDR2 SVGAGI, per germline. V shed 7 bases and J shed 3 bases, with 15 bases lying between them. CDR3 length: 14 amino acids. The CDR3 sequence is CASNLQGRYTEAFF. CDR3 bases: TGTGCCAGCAACCTACAGGGTCGGTACACTGAAGCTTTCTTT.

The rearrangement joins TRBV19 to TRBJ1-2; D unresolved. Looked up from germline, CDR1 is LNHDA and CDR2 is SQIVND (reference sequence). The CDR3 extends over 15 amino acids. V lost 7 bases to trimming and J lost 1 base, with 16 bases between them. The DNA of the CDR3 is TGTGCCAGTATTCCATCAGGAAGATATAACTATGGCTACACCTTC. Translation: CASIPSGRYNYGYTF. The whole variable domain, filled in from reference TRBV19 and TRBJ1-2, reads DGGITQSPKYLFRKEGQNVTLSCEQNLNHDAMYWYRQDPGQGLRLIYYSQIVNDFQKGDIAEGYSVSREKKESFPLTVTSAQKNPTAFYLCASIPSGRYNYGYTFGSGTRLTVV.

The chain is built from TRBV19 and TRBJ2-1; 7 nucleotides match TRBD1. CDR3 length: 13 residues. CDR1 and CDR2 (germline): LNHDA, SQIVND (reference sequence). The V segment lost 4 bases and the J segment 8 bases; nucleotides outside the gene matches: 5. In DNA form, the CDR3 reads TGTGCCAGTAGTACCAACAGGGGATATGAGCAGTTCTTC. Translation: CASSTNRGYEQFF.

V is TRBV21-1 and J is TRBJ1-1; TRBD1, as called in the table, went unchecked against the DNA. TRBV21-1 is a known pseudogene. The CDR3 extends over 16 amino acids. CDR3: CASNSHRPSMNTEAFF. CDR3 nucleotide sequence: TGTGCCAGCAACTCTCACAGGCCCTCCATGAACACTGAAGCTTTCTTT.

Note on this clone: Other DNA sequences within the sample encode an identical CDR3. The chain is built from TRBV14 and TRBJ2-6; D not certain. CDR1 and CDR2 from the germline V gene are SGHDN and FVKESK. V was pared by 2 bases and J by 0 bases, with 5 bases between. The CDR3 covers 15 residues. CDR3 loop: CASSQHFSGANVLTF. The DNA for the CDR3 is TGTGCCAGCAGCCAACATTTCTCTGGGGCCAACGTCCTGACTTTC.

The V call is TRBV19, the J call TRBJ1-2; TRBD1 agrees at 9 bases. The CDR3 contains 16 residues. Trimming cost V 2 bases and J 6 bases; bases outside gene matches: 10. Germline assignment: CDR1 LNHDA and CDR2 SQIVND (reference sequence). The CDR3 region has the DNA TGTGCCAGTAGTATAACTCCTGGGACAGGGACTCATGGCTACACCTTC. Amino acids: CASSITPGTGTHGYTF.

V is TRBV3-1 (or the pseudogene TRBV3-2) and J is TRBJ1-2, with a tentative D call TRBD1 (6 bases). Trimming removed 1 base at V and 8 bases at J, with 17 bases between. CDR3 size: 15 residues. Germline V gene lookup returns CDR1 LGHDT and CDR2 YNNKEL (reference sequence). Here the CDR3 reads CASSQGATGKTGYTF. The CDR3 DNA reads TGTGCCAGCAGCCAAGGAGCCACAGGGAAGACGGGCTACACCTTC.

This chain joins TRBV5-4 and TRBJ2-5; 8 nucleotides agree with TRBD2. The trim removed 2 bases at V and 5 bases at J, leaving 17 bases unmatched. This CDR3 is built from 18 residues. The germline V gene encodes CDR1 SGHNT and CDR2 YYREEE (reference sequence). The CDR3 sequence is CASSLGRRGGGDLETQYF. For the CDR3, the DNA is TGTGCCAGCAGCTTAGGTCGCCGGGGGGGTGGGGATTTGGAGACCCAGTACTTC.

V usage is TRBV15 and J usage is TRBJ2-7; tentatively, D is TRBD2 (5 bases). Trimming shortened V by 2 bases and J by 3 bases, and 8 bases separated the two germline ends. The germline V gene has CDR1 LNHNV and CDR2 YYDKDF (reference sequence). CDR3 length: 13 residues. CDR3 region: CATSRTGVYEQYF. The CDR3 DNA reads TGTGCCACCAGCAGAACCGGGGTCTACGAGCAGTACTTC.

The chain links TRBV20-1 to TRBJ2-7; D uncertain. Germline V gives CDR1 DFQATT, CDR2 SNEGSKA (reference sequence). The CDR3 is made up of 12 amino acids. V was cut by 3 bases and J by 2 bases, with 8 bases left in between. The CDR3 bases are TGCAGTGCTAGTCGGGTTACCTACGAGCAGTACTTC. Translation: CSASRVTYEQYF.

The rearrangement uses TRBV5-5 and TRBJ1-6; 7 bases are a match to TRBD1. The CDR3 runs to 13 residues. V lost 2 bases to trimming and J lost 9 bases; unmatched junction nucleotides: 2. Germline loops: CDR1 SGHKS, CDR2 YYEKEE (reference sequence). In nucleotides, the CDR3 is TGTGCCAGCAGCTTTAGGGACAGTTCACCCCTCCACTTT. It translates to CASSFRDSSPLHF. The full variable domain, with the rest looked up from reference TRBV5-5 and TRBJ1-6, is DAGVTQSPTHLIKTRGQQVTLRCSPISGHKSVSWYQQVLGQGPQFIFQYYEKEERGRGNFPDRFSARQFPNYSSELNVNALLLGDSALYLCASSFRDSSPLHFGNGTRLTVT.

The chain couples TRBV19 to TRBJ1-4, with D possibly TRBD1 on 5 matching bases. The CDR3 totals 14 residues. Trimming cost V 5 bases and J 7 bases, with 14 bases left between them. Germline CDR1 and CDR2: LNHDA and SQIVND (reference sequence). CDR3 residues: CASSVGHRIEKLFF. Here the CDR3 DNA reads TGTGCCAGTAGTGTCGGACATCGGATTGAAAAACTGTTTTTT. The entire variable domain, with the rest obtained from reference TRBV19 and TRBJ1-4, is as follows: DGGITQSPKYLFRKEGQNVTLSCEQNLNHDAMYWYRQDPGQGLRLIYYSQIVNDFQKGDIAEGYSVSREKKESFPLTVTSAQKNPTAFYLCASSVGHRIEKLFFGSGTQLSVL.

The chain is built from TRBV5-5 and TRBJ2-5; TRBD1 matches 7 bases. The ends lost 3 bases at V and 1 base at J; junction bases unmatched: 3. CDR3 length equals 14 residues. Per germline, CDR1 SGHKS and CDR2 YYEKEE (reference sequence). In DNA, the CDR3 is TGTGCCAGCAGCTCGACAGGGATCCAAGAGACCCAGTACTTC. Its translation: CASSSTGIQETQYF.

This sequence joins TRBV27 and TRBJ2-7; D not resolved. The CDR3 runs 16 residues. Deletions cut 5 bases from V and 0 bases from J, with 17 bases between. Germline CDR1 is MNHEY and CDR2 is SMNVEV (reference sequence). This CDR3 is CASSLLRGAASYEQYF. Here the CDR3 DNA reads TGTGCCAGCAGTCTTCTCCGTGGTGCGGCCTCCTACGAGCAGTACTTC.

The genes are TRBV10-3 and TRBJ2-2; 13 nucleotides align to TRBD2. Germline loops: CDR1 ENHRY, CDR2 SYGVKD. This CDR3 has 17 amino acids. The V and J ends lost 5 bases and 1 base, in that order; junction bases with no gene match: 4. The DNA for the CDR3 is TGTGCCATCAGTAGGACTAGCGGGGGCCGGAACACCGGGGAGCTGTTTTTT. Translated: CAISRTSGGRNTGELFF.

This clone came up once. This rearrangement joins TRBV4-2 to TRBJ1-2; TRBD1 matches at 7 bases. Germline V lookup: CDR1 LGHNA, CDR2 YNFKEQ. Losses at the gene ends were 3 bases for V and 7 bases for J; bases not matched to a gene: 5. CDR3 length: 13 residues. In DNA form, the CDR3 reads TGTGCCAGCAGCCAGATGGGACAGACTGGCTACACCTTC. Its translation is CASSQMGQTGYTF.